Below, 20 T cell receptor beta chains from the same sample are listed, as sequenced in a study of blood T cell repertoires in COVID-19. The assay was immunoSEQ multiplex PCR, and TCRdb's table has in-frame clones only and misses some. The sample has some 300,000 clones, roughly 86% seen once; the top ten hold 2.5% to 3%. The sequenced material came from PBMCs or T cells enriched from blood (not recorded which). The source is a woman between 50 and 59 years old who had been exposed to COVID-19.

CDR3 coding DNA: TGTGCCAGCAGCGAAGGAGGGTGGCGGCCTAATGAAAAACTGTTTTTT. Translating it yields CASSEGGWRPNEKLFF. The gene calls are TRBV7-9 and TRBJ1-4; D gene ambiguous. Germline-derived CDR1 and CDR2 are SEHNR and FQNEAQ (reference sequence). There are 16 residues in the CDR3. The germline V and J ends were trimmed by 5 bases and 3 bases, with 16 bases remaining between them.

V usage is TRBV7-2 and J usage is TRBJ2-1; a possible D gene is TRBD2 (6 bases). The length of the CDR3 is 16 residues. V was clipped by 1 base and J by 5 bases, with 15 bases between them. CDR1 and CDR2 from the germline V gene are SGHTA and FQGNSA. The CDR3 region has the DNA TGTGCCAGCAGCTTAGGGGCCGGGGGAACGAACAATGAGCAGTTCTTC. It translates to CASSLGAGGTNNEQFF.

The count of this clone is one. The chain links TRBV5-6 to TRBJ1-5, with D unclear. In germline, CDR1 is SGHDT, CDR2 YYEEEE. Trimming stripped 4 bases from V and 2 bases from J, with 10 bases between. This CDR3 comprises 14 residues. CDR3 sequence (DNA): TGTGCCAGCAGCGACCAGGTGGGCAATCAGCCCCAGCATTTT. Residues: CASSDQVGNQPQHF.

The chain employs TRBV5-1 and TRBJ1-2; a possible D gene is TRBD1 (5 bases). Trimming shortened V by 0 bases and J by 5 bases, and 20 bases separated the two germline ends. The length of the CDR3 is 17 residues. Germline values: CDR1 SGHRS, CDR2 YFSETQ. CDR3 nucleotides: TGCGCCAGCAGCTTGGCGCGGCAGGGTGATAATAATTATGGCTACACCTTC. Translating gives CASSLARQGDNNYGYTF. The whole variable domain, filled in from reference TRBV5-1 and TRBJ1-2, reads KAGVTQTPRYLIKTRGQQVTLSCSPISGHRSVSWYQQTPGQGLQFLFEYFSETQRNKGNFPGRFSGRQFSNSRSEMNVSTLELGDSALYLCASSLARQGDNNYGYTFGSGTRLTVV.

The chain has TRBV28 and TRBJ1-4; D ambiguous. The V end lost 2 bases, the J end lost 7 bases, and 8 bases lay between the germline ends. Germline CDR1 reads MDHEN; CDR2 reads SYDVKM. The CDR3 is 13 residues long. The CDR3 nucleotides read TGTGCCAGCAGTTTAGTGAGAGGTGAAAAACTGTTTTTT. Translated: CASSLVRGEKLFF.

The J gene is TRBJ2-2, the V gene TRBV2; the D gene is possibly TRBD2 (6 bases). The germline V gene has CDR1 SNHLY and CDR2 FYNNEI. There are 15 residues in the CDR3. Trimming removed 2 bases from V and 4 bases from J, with 11 bases in between. The chain's CDR3 is CASSESTRSTGELFF. The CDR3 nucleotides are TGTGCCAGCAGTGAATCGACTAGGAGCACCGGGGAGCTGTTTTTT.

The rearrangement uses TRBV13 and TRBJ1-1, with D maybe TRBD1 (5 bases). Deletions cut 4 bases from V and 3 bases from J, with 24 bases between. Germline CDR1 is PRHDT and CDR2 is FYEKMQ (reference sequence). This CDR3 is built from 18 residues. CDR3 region: CASSYARGIVTGDTEAFF. The CDR3, as DNA: TGTGCCAGCAGCTACGCTCGGGGGATTGTAACAGGAGACACTGAAGCTTTCTTT.

The chain joins TRBV5-1 to TRBJ2-7; the D gene is possibly TRBD2 (6 bases). The V end lost 4 bases, the J end lost 5 bases, and 16 bases lay between the germline ends. Per germline, CDR1 SGHRS and CDR2 YFSETQ. The length of the CDR3 is 14 residues. CDR3 bases: TGCGCCAGCAGCCCCGGCGCTAGCGTGGACGAGCAGTACTTC. As protein: CASSPGASVDEQYF.

This chain connects TRBV28 to TRBJ2-2; tentatively, D is TRBD2 (6 bases). Germline assignment: CDR1 MDHEN and CDR2 SYDVKM. Trimming cost V 2 bases and J 7 bases, with 17 bases left between them. The CDR3 consists of 16 residues. This CDR3 is CASSLLGNGEDGELFF. CDR3 in DNA: TGTGCCAGCAGTTTACTGGGAAATGGGGAGGACGGGGAGCTGTTTTTT.

V usage is TRBV6-5 and J usage is TRBJ1-4; TRBD1 matches 7 bases. Germline V gives CDR1 MNHEY, CDR2 SVGAGI. The CDR3 is 14 residues long. Trimming removed 5 bases from V and 5 bases from J; junction bases left unmatched: 5. The CDR3 DNA follows: TGTGCCAGCAGTCGACAGGGCAGCAATGAAAAACTGTTTTTT. It codes for CASSRQGSNEKLFF.

The chain is built from TRBV2 and TRBJ2-1; 9 bases are shared with TRBD2. This CDR3 has 15 residues. Per germline, CDR1 SNHLY and CDR2 FYNNEI. Trimming cost V 3 bases and J 4 bases; bases outside gene matches: 4. CDR3 DNA: TGTGCCAGCAGTGAGTTGACTAGCGGATACAATGAGCAGTTCTTC. Its translation: CASSELTSGYNEQFF.

The chain links TRBV4-1 to TRBJ2-5; 13 nucleotides match TRBD2. From germline, CDR1 is MGHRA and CDR2 YSYEKL. With V trimmed by 1 base and J by 4 bases, 6 bases remained unmatched. This CDR3 contains 17 residues. The CDR3 bases are TGCGCCAGCAGCCAAGGACTAGCGGGGGGCACAGTAGAGACCCAGTACTTC. Translated, it gives CASSQGLAGGTVETQYF.

The genes are TRBV28 and TRBJ2-2, with D possibly matching TRBD2 (5 bases). The V gene lost 4 bases and the J gene lost 3 bases, with 12 bases spanning the gap. This CDR3 spans 15 amino acids. Germline CDR1 and CDR2: MDHEN and SYDVKM. CDR3 protein: CASSYSGAYTGELFF. DNA for the CDR3: TGTGCCAGCAGTTACAGCGGAGCATACACCGGGGAGCTGTTTTTT.

The chain links TRBV28 to TRBJ2-2, with 7 bases aligning to TRBD1. The CDR3 covers 16 residues. After removal of 6 bases from V and 3 bases from J, the junction contained 10 bases not matched to a gene. CDR1 is MDHEN and CDR2 is SYDVKM in the germline V gene. As DNA, the CDR3 is TGTGCCAGCAGCGCGGGTGACAGGGCCGACACCGGGGAGCTGTTTTTT. Protein sequence: CASSAGDRADTGELFF.

This sequence joins TRBV6-5 and TRBJ2-7; no clear D. V dropped 5 bases and J dropped 3 bases, with 5 bases sitting between them. Germline lookup yields CDR1 MNHEY and CDR2 SVGAGI. The CDR3 is made up of 11 amino acids. The CDR3 coding sequence is TGTGCCAGCAGTCGCGACTACGAGCAGTACTTC. Its translation is CASSRDYEQYF.

The V gene is TRBV12-3 or TRBV12-4, the J gene TRBJ1-1; 9 bases line up with TRBD1. Trimming removed 10 bases from V and 2 bases from J; junction bases left unmatched: 2. This CDR3 contains 12 residues. The CDR3 sequence is CATQGANTEAFF. The CDR3 nucleotides are TGTGCCACACAGGGGGCCAACACTGAAGCTTTCTTT.

V usage is TRBV4-1 and J usage is TRBJ2-7; tentatively, D is TRBD1 (6 bases). CDR3 length equals 15 residues. With 0 bases removed from V and 3 bases from J, the gap between germline ends came to 12 bases. The V gene's germline CDR1 is MGHRA and CDR2 YSYEKL. CDR3 coding DNA: TGCGCCAGCAGCCAAGATCCCAACAGGGACTACGAGCAGTACTTC. Translating it yields CASSQDPNRDYEQYF.

V is TRBV19 and J is TRBJ1-5, with a weak D call TRBD1 (5 bases). This CDR3 comprises 13 residues. The ends were cut back, 4 bases at V and 4 bases at J, with 8 bases in the middle. The germline V gene has CDR1 LNHDA and CDR2 SQIVND (reference sequence). The CDR3 region is CASSTTVNQPQHF. Written as DNA, the CDR3 is TGTGCCAGTAGTACGACAGTAAATCAGCCCCAGCATTTT.

The J gene is TRBJ2-3, the V gene TRBV29-1; D uncertain. This CDR3 is 13 amino acids long. V dropped 3 bases and J dropped 2 bases, with 9 bases sitting between them. Germline CDR1 reads SQVTM; CDR2 reads ANQGSEA. The CDR3 reads CSVENSHTDTQYF. The DNA for the CDR3 is TGCAGCGTTGAGAACAGTCACACAGATACGCAGTATTTT.

The gene calls are TRBV28 and TRBJ2-1; 7 bases agree with TRBD2. The CDR3 is 17 amino acids. V trimming: 4 bases; J trimming: 3 bases; junction bases outside the gene matches: 12. The germline gives CDR1 MDHEN, CDR2 SYDVKM. CDR3 protein: CASSSPDGGTGYNEQFF. The CDR3 DNA reads TGTGCCAGCAGTTCACCCGACGGGGGGACTGGCTACAATGAGCAGTTCTTC.